Below, one T cell receptor (beta chain) is given with its context. Its target is not known. This CDR3 has 15 residues. V shed 3 bases, J shed 11 bases, and the junction held 13 bases outside the gene matches. Germline V gives CDR1 SGHDT, CDR2 YYEEEE. Clones were sequenced by immunoSEQ multiplex PCR, and TCRdb holds only the in-frame ones, with some missing. Seen here are 20,000 to 30,000 clones, more than 85% observed once, and the top ten hold roughly 4.1%. This entry comes from a study of T cells in localized non-small cell lung cancer. Study-wide points: Greater T cell density in blood accompanied longer overall survival. Within adjacent lung there appeared a median 57 of the top 100 tumor clones. Maximal T cell clonality occurred in uninvolved adjacent lung, with tumor ranking below it.

The sequence was obtained from a female donor over 55 with stage II squamous cell lung carcinoma. The genes are TRBV5-6 and TRBJ1-1, with TRBD1 matching over 10 bases. The material was peripheral blood, obtained before any cancer treatment. CDR3 nucleotide sequence: TGTGCCAGCAGCTCGAGACCGGGACAGGGGCGTTTGGCTTTCTTT. It codes for CASSSRPGQGRLAFF. The full variable domain, rest sourced from reference TRBV5-6 and TRBJ1-1, is DAGVTQSPTHLIKTRGQQVTLRCSPKSGHDTVSWYQQALGQGPQFIFQYYEEEERQRGNFPDRFSGHQFPNYSSELNVNALLLGDSALYLCASSSRPGQGRLAFFGQGTRLTVV.